The 6 T cell receptor beta chains below were found in one sample sequenced in a study of T cells expressing NK-cell markers. TCRdb re-called the 5' RACE reads and shows each CDR3 protein once, DNA omitted. The repertoire shows around 380,000 distinct CDR3 sequences; the top ten hold about 10%. The sequenced material came from blood T cells: a sorted CD56 or NKG2C T cell subset, CD4+ or CD8+ T cells, or bulk PBMC T cells (not recorded which). The receptor source for this set is a woman between 45 and 65 years old in good health.

The J gene is TRBJ2-3, the V gene TRBV7-2; TCRdb's assignment of TRBD2 cannot be checked, as there is no DNA. Germline-derived CDR1 and CDR2 are SGHTA and FQGNSA. This CDR3 region has 12 residues. CDR3 amino acids: CASSLPGLAPHF. The full variable domain, completed using reference TRBV7-2 and TRBJ2-3, is GAGVSQSPSNKVTEKGKDVELRCDPISGHTALYWYRQSLGQGLEFLIYFQGNSAPDKSGLPSDRFSAERTGGSVSTLTIQRTQQEDSAVYLCASSLPGLAPHFGPGTRLTVL.

This chain joins TRBV24-1 and TRBJ2-5. The CDR3 loop spans 13 amino acids. Germline values: CDR1 KGHDR, CDR2 SFDVKD. CDR3 sequence: CATGGFGQETQYF.

The chain couples TRBV10-2 to TRBJ2-7; no DNA is available, so the TRBD1 call from TCRdb remains unchecked. Germline V CDR1 and CDR2: WSHSY, SAAADI. CDR3 length: 17 residues. This CDR3 is CASSGAVLTGGSYEQYF.

The chain recombines TRBV6-2 or TRBV6-3 with TRBJ2-1; checking the TCRdb D call of TRBD2 is not possible without DNA. Germline CDR1 MNHEY, CDR2 SVGEGT. This CDR3 has 14 residues. The CDR3 here is CASSPPRSGNEQFF.

V and J are TRBV20-1 and TRBJ1-2. Germline CDR1 reads DFQATT; CDR2 reads SNEGSKA (reference sequence). The CDR3 has 13 amino acids. This CDR3 reads CSARDETGRGYTF.

This chain joins TRBV29-1 and TRBJ2-7. Germline CDR1 and CDR2: SQVTM and ANQGSEA. This CDR3 is built from 13 residues. The CDR3: CSVVGRDYYEQYF.